Sequencing of this T cell receptor (beta chain) was carried out in a study of regulatory T cells in long-lasting Graves disease. Time point noted: newly diagnosed GD, antithyroid drugs for less than 3 months. TCR sequences were obtained from RNA taken from PBMCs. Trimming cost V 6 bases and J 5 bases; bases outside gene matches: 12. CDR3 size: 15 residues. From germline, CDR1 is MNHEY and CDR2 SMNVEV (reference sequence). This clonotype was found many times. Sequencing libraries for TCR beta were prepared with iRepertoire HTBI primers and Arm-PCR of CDR3 regions. MiXCR, applied by TCRdb to the multiplex PCR reads, yields one record per CDR3 protein. This sample has about 210,000 distinct CDR3 sequences, with roughly 19% found just once. The sample was also linked to a second study, of T cells in Graves' hyperthyroidism and ophthalmopathy.

This TCR was recovered from a woman between 25 and 40 years old with Graves disease. This sample comprised peripheral blood mononuclear cells (PBMCs), obtained at new diagnosis, from a patient treated with antithyroid drugs. V and J are TRBV27 and TRBJ2-7; 8 positions match TRBD1. The CDR3 bases are TGTGCCAGCAGATTGACCGGGACAGGAAGCGACGAGCAGTACTTC. Translated: CASRLTGTGSDEQYF.